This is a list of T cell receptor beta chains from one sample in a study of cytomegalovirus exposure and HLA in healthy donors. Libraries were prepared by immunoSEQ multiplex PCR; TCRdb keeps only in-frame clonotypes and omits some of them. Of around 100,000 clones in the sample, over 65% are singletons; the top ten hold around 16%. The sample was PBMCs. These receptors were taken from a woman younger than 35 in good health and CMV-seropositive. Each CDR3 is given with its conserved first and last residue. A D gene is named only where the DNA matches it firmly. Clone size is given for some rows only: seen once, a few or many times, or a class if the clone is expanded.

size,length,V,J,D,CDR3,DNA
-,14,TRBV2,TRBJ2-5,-,CASLGRVMWETQYF,TGTGCCAGCTTGGGCAGGGTTATGTGGGAGACCCAGTACTTC
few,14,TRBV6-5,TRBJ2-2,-,CASSYDSDTGELFF,TGTGCCAGCAGTTACGACTCAGACACCGGGGAGCTGTTTTTT
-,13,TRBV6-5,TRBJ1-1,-,CASSQRQTTEAFF,TGTGCCAGCAGTCAGCGACAGACCACTGAAGCTTTCTTT
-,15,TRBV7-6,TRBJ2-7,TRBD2,CASSGTSGGAYEQYF,TGTGCCAGCAGCGGGACTAGCGGGGGGGCCTACGAGCAGTACTTC
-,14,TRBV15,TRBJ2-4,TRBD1,CATSSGTGRDIQYF,TGTGCCACCAGCAGTGGGACAGGGCGGGACATTCAGTACTTC
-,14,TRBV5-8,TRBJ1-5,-,CASSLEDSHQPQHF,TGTGCCAGCAGCTTGGAAGACAGCCATCAGCCCCAGCATTTT
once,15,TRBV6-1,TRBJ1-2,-,CASGAKGGQAGGYTF,TGTGCCAGCGGTGCAAAGGGGGGGCAGGCAGGTGGCTACACCTTC
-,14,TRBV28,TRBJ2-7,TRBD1,CASSLGQGSYEQYF,TGTGCCAGCAGTTTAGGACAGGGGAGTTATGAGCAGTACTTC
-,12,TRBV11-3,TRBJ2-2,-,CASRQNTGELFF,TGTGCCAGCAGACAGAACACCGGGGAGCTGTTTTTT
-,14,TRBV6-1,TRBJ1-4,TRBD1,CASRPRGVREKLFF,TGTGCCAGCAGACCCAGGGGGGTAAGGGAAAAACTGTTTTTT
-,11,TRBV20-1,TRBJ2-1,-,CSARDPRETFF,TGCAGTGCTAGAGATCCGAGGGAGACGTTCTTC
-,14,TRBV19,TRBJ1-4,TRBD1,CASTGQVDNEKLFF,TGTGCCAGTACCGGACAGGTGGATAATGAAAAACTGTTTTTT
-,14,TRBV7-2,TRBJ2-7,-,CASSFGRGIRQQYF,TGTGCCAGCAGCTTCGGCAGGGGAATTCGTCAGCAGTACTTC
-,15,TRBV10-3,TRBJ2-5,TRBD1,CAISKNRDRQETQYF,TGTGCCATCAGTAAAAACCGGGACAGACAAGAGACCCAGTACTTC
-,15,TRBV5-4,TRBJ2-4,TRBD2,CASSSTSGIGNIQYF,TGTGCCAGCAGCTCCACTAGCGGGATCGGAAACATTCAGTACTTC
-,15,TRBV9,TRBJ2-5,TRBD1,CASSGGDRGIETQYF,TGTGCCAGCAGCGGGGGGGACAGGGGGATAGAGACCCAGTACTTC
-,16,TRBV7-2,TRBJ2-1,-,CASSLGRGGNYNEQFF,TGTGCCAGCAGCTTAGGTCGAGGGGGAAATTACAATGAGCAGTTCTTC
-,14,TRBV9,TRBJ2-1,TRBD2,CASSVSGGADEQFF,TGTGCCAGCAGCGTATCGGGAGGGGCGGATGAGCAGTTCTTC
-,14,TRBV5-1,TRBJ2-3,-,CASSLGGRGDTQYF,TGCGCCAGCAGCTTGGGCGGGCGGGGAGATACGCAGTATTTT
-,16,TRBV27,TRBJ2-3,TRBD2,CASSFFPARGADTQYF,TGTGCCAGCAGTTTTTTCCCCGCTCGGGGGGCAGATACGCAGTATTTT
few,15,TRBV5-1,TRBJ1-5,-,CASSLAGVSNQPQHF,TGCGCCAGCAGCTTGGCAGGGGTTAGCAATCAGCCCCAGCATTTT
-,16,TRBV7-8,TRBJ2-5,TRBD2,CASSISTSGAQETQYF,TGTGCCAGCAGCATCTCAACTAGCGGGGCACAAGAGACCCAGTACTTC
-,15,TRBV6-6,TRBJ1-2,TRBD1,CASSFTRDSAYGYTF,TGTGCCAGCAGCTTTACCCGGGACAGTGCCTATGGCTACACCTTC
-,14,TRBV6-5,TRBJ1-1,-,CASKPTVLNTEAFF,TGTGCCAGCAAACCGACAGTTCTGAACACTGAAGCTTTCTTT
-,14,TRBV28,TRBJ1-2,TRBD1,CATTIGQGNYGYTF,TGTGCCACCACCATCGGACAGGGAAACTATGGCTACACCTTC
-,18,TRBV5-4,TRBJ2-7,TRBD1,CASSLTGGRVTSSYEQYF,TGTGCCAGCAGCCTAACAGGGGGCAGGGTTACGAGCTCCTACGAGCAGTACTTC
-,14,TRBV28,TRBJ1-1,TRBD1,CASSTGQGYTEAFF,TGTGCCAGCAGTACGGGACAGGGATACACTGAAGCTTTCTTT
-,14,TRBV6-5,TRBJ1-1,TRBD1,CASSYGQVNTEAFF,TGTGCCAGCAGTTACGGACAGGTGAACACTGAAGCTTTCTTT
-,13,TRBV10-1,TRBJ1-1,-,CASTATEKNEAFF,TGCGCCAGCACCGCGACAGAGAAGAATGAAGCTTTCTTT
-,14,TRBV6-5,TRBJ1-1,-,CASSYSSGRTEAFF,TGTGCCAGCAGTTACTCATCAGGGCGGACTGAAGCTTTCTTT
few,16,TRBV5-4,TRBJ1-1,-,CASSLVFGSVGTEAFF,TGTGCCAGCAGCTTGGTTTTTGGTAGCGTGGGCACTGAAGCTTTCTTT
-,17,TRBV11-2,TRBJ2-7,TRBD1,CASSLAKPGGGSYEQYF,TGTGCCAGCAGCTTAGCGAAGCCAGGGGGCGGCTCCTACGAGCAGTACTTC
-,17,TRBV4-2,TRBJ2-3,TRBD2,CASSRYSGRAGTDTQYF,TGTGCCAGCAGCCGTTACAGCGGGAGGGCCGGCACAGATACGCAGTATTTT
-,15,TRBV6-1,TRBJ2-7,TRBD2,CASIHIAGVLYEQYF,TGTGCCAGCATTCACATAGCGGGAGTCCTTTACGAGCAGTACTTC
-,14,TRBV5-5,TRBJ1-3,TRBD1,CASSPGTAGNTIYF,TGTGCCAGCAGCCCCGGGACAGCTGGAAACACCATATATTTT